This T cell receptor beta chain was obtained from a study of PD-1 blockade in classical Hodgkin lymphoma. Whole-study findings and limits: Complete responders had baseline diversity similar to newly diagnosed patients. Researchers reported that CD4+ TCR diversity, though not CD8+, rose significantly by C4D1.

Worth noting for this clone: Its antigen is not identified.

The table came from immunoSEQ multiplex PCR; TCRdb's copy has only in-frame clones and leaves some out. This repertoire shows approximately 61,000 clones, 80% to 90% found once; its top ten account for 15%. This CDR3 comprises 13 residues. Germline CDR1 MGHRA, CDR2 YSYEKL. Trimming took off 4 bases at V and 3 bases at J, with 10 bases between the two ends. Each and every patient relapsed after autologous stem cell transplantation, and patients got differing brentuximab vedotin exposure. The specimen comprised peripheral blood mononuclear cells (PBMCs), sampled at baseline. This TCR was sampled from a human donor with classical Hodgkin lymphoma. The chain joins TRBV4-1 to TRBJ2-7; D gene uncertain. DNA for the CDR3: TGCGCCAGCAGCCCTAACGACCTCTACGAGCAGTACTTC. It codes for CASSPNDLYEQYF.